This is a list of T cell receptor beta chains from one sample in a study of T cell repertoires in cytomegalovirus infection. In TCRdb, the reads were re-called with MiXCR into one record per CDR3 protein. Of a few hundred thousand distinct CDR3 sequences detected, 20% to 30% appear once; the ten largest clones hold 10% to 15%. These TCRs are of unknown antigen specificity. Specimen: cultured PBMCs, collected from culture after CMV antigen stimulation. The receptors stem from a human donor in good health (CMV status not recorded). Some clones in this sample may be carry-over from other donors' samples. Both conserved end residues are trimmed from each CDR3.

CDR3 length	J gene	V gene	CDR3 protein
13	TRBJ2-1	TRBV7-6	ASSFTVNSYNEQF
12	TRBJ1-5	TRBV6-2/TRBV6-3	ASSRQAGNQPQH
11	TRBJ2-1	TRBV27	ASSLGPPNEQF
13	TRBJ2-6	TRBV10-3	AITETASGANVLT
14	TRBJ2-5	TRBV5-6	ASRGLGLGTQETQY
12	TRBJ2-3	TRBV7-9	ASSLRSGGDTQY
11	TRBJ2-7	TRBV7-2	ASSVDRTYEQY
9	TRBJ2-4	TRBV12-3/TRBV12-4	ASSTGGPEY
14	TRBJ2-3	TRBV27	ASSPQRVSGTDTQY
12	TRBJ2-1	TRBV19	ASSSPGLANEQF
17	TRBJ2-2	TRBV7-6	ASRFPGQGAGANTGELF
16	TRBJ1-2	TRBV20-1	SARDLRQGRGSEYGYT
14	TRBJ2-5	TRBV7-2	ASSPSGLAVWETQY
10	TRBJ1-1	TRBV20-1	SAPSSSTEAF
11	TRBJ1-5	TRBV3-1	ASSQDEDQPQH
12	TRBJ2-7	TRBV7-9	ASSTRTGTYEQY
13	TRBJ2-2	TRBV4-1	ASSQVGWNTGELF
14	TRBJ2-6	TRBV4-3	ASSQDMGAGANVLT
11	TRBJ2-5	TRBV29-1	SVAGTSGETQY
13	TRBJ2-3	TRBV6-2/TRBV6-3	ASRALAGGPDTQY
13	TRBJ2-7	TRBV5-1	ASSPGDRGPDEQY
10	TRBJ2-3	TRBV7-2	ASSLDAWDFY
12	TRBJ1-1	TRBV7-2	ASSLEARGTEAF
10	TRBJ1-1	TRBV5-1	ASSLLGTEAF
11	TRBJ1-6	TRBV20-1	SAPDRGDSPLH
10	TRBJ2-7	TRBV7-2	ASSPLTYEQY
13	TRBJ2-3	TRBV19	ATGTSGRNTDTQY
13	TRBJ1-5	TRBV12-3/TRBV12-4	ASRSKGRSNQPQH
11	TRBJ2-7	TRBV7-9	ASSTGLLIEQY
13	TRBJ2-3	TRBV7-2	ASSRMVGGTDTQY
14	TRBJ2-2	TRBV14	ASSLPGQVYTGELF
11	TRBJ2-1	TRBV5-4	ASSSHRGNEQF
11	TRBJ1-5	TRBV4-1	ASSQEGGLTQH
12	TRBJ1-5	TRBV19	AGAYTHSNQPQH
14	TRBJ2-3	TRBV7-2	ASSKGGRSTTDTQY
18	TRBJ2-1	TRBV4-3	ASSQDQMGMGGGIDNEQF
13	TRBJ2-5	TRBV18	ASSPRTGGDGTQY
11	TRBJ1-4	TRBV7-9	ASGTMDDEKLF
15	TRBJ2-2	TRBV27	ASSPLLGDGHAGELF
14	TRBJ2-3	TRBV7-2	ASAPLTAGGGDTQY
14	TRBJ1-2	TRBV6-1	ASSARDRSSSYGYT
13	TRBJ2-6	TRBV19	ASTVGGTGANVLT
11	TRBJ2-5	TRBV5-4	ASSLEDMNTQY
13	TRBJ2-3	TRBV7-2	ASTLPSGGRQPKY